Shown below are 25 T cell receptor beta chains from a single sample sequenced in a study of blood T cell repertoires in COVID-19. Here immunoSEQ multiplex PCR was the method, and the copy in TCRdb shows in-frame clones only, minus some. Here the sample spans about 120,000 clones, just under 80% being singletons. Sample: peripheral blood. These receptor sequences come from a man in his 60s with active or convalescent COVID-19.

This clone was counted once. This rearrangement joins TRBV6-2 or TRBV6-3 to TRBJ2-7; 8 bases fit TRBD2. The CDR3 extends over 15 amino acids. The germline V gene encodes CDR1 MNHEY and CDR2 SVGEGT. V was pared by 4 bases and J by 5 bases, with 10 bases of the junction left unmatched. DNA for the CDR3: TGTGCCAGCAGTTTCCAGGCTAGCGGGCCCCACGAGCAGTACTTC. It encodes CASSFQASGPHEQYF.

The gene calls are TRBV7-6 and TRBJ2-3; TRBD1 agrees at 12 bases. This CDR3 region has 17 residues. The germline gives CDR1 SGHVS, CDR2 FNYEAQ. The J segment lost 2 bases and the V segment lost 4 bases, leaving 7 bases of the junction unmatched. CDR3 in amino acids: CASSSGTGGGITDTQYF. CDR3 sequence (DNA): TGTGCCAGCAGCTCCGGGACAGGGGGCGGAATCACAGATACGCAGTATTTT.

V and J are TRBV28 and TRBJ2-1, with 10 bases lining up with TRBD1. J was trimmed by 2 bases and V by 6 bases; bases with no gene match: 7. From germline, CDR1 is MDHEN and CDR2 SYDVKM. The CDR3 covers 16 residues. CDR3 sequence reads: CASSYVGQGAYNEQFF. As DNA, the CDR3 is TGTGCCAGCAGCTACGTAGGACAGGGGGCCTACAATGAGCAGTTCTTC.

The chain employs TRBV20-1 and TRBJ2-1, with 7 bases lining up with TRBD2. The junction had 15 bases not matched to a gene; V was cut back by 3 bases and J by 7 bases. From germline, CDR1 is DFQATT and CDR2 SNEGSKA (reference sequence). This CDR3 is built from 16 residues. The CDR3 DNA sequence: TGCAGTGCTAGTGCTTGGGGAGGGTCAATTGTTAATGAGCAGTTCTTC. Translation gives CSASAWGGSIVNEQFF.

This clone was observed a handful of times. The V gene is TRBV2, the J gene TRBJ1-5; possible D gene TRBD1, 5 bases. Germline V lookup: CDR1 SNHLY, CDR2 FYNNEI. The length of the CDR3 is 14 residues. V was trimmed by 3 bases and J by 6 bases, leaving 12 bases between them. The CDR3 nucleotides are TGTGCCAGCAGTGAGGTTCGGGGACTTCAGCCCCAGCATTTT. Its protein is CASSEVRGLQPQHF.

The chain combines TRBV24-1 with TRBJ1-2, with D unclear. V dropped 6 bases and J dropped 4 bases, with 5 bases sitting between them. The germline V gene encodes CDR1 KGHDR and CDR2 SFDVKD. The CDR3 has 11 amino acids. CDR3 sequence reads: CATSSSYGYTF. Written as DNA, the CDR3 is TGTGCCACCAGTTCCAGCTATGGCTACACCTTC.

This chain joins TRBV20-1 and TRBJ2-1, with 9 bases fitting TRBD2. After removal of 3 bases from V and 6 bases from J, the junction contained 6 bases not matched to a gene. This CDR3 is 14 amino acids long. The V gene's germline CDR1 is DFQATT and CDR2 SNEGSKA (reference sequence). The CDR3 protein is CSASPLAGFNEQFF. The CDR3 DNA is TGCAGTGCTAGTCCGCTAGCGGGATTCAATGAGCAGTTCTTC.

The rearrangement links TRBV3-1 (or the pseudogene TRBV3-2) to TRBJ2-1; the D gene is possibly TRBD2 (5 bases). Trimming removed 0 bases from V and 3 bases from J, with 9 bases in between. The CDR3 extends over 15 amino acids. The germline gives CDR1 LGHDT, CDR2 YNNKEL (reference sequence). CDR3 bases: TGTGCCAGCAGCCAAGATGCGGGTCTCTACAATGAGCAGTTCTTC. This gives the protein CASSQDAGLYNEQFF.

The chain has TRBV7-2 and TRBJ2-7, with 11 bases identical to TRBD2. Germline-derived CDR1 and CDR2 are SGHTA and FQGNSA. The CDR3 contains 18 residues. The J segment lost 0 bases and the V segment lost 1 base, leaving 8 bases of the junction unmatched. CDR3 DNA sequence: TGTGCCAGCAGCTTAGTTGGACTAGCGGGCGCAAACTCCTACGAGCAGTACTTC. Translation: CASSLVGLAGANSYEQYF.

The chain carries TRBV5-6 and TRBJ2-2; the D gene is possibly TRBD2 (5 bases). CDR1 and CDR2 (germline): SGHDT, YYEEEE. V was shortened by 3 bases and J by 7 bases, with 7 bases between the two germline ends. This CDR3 has 12 amino acids. This CDR3 reads CASSSSFGELFF. The DNA of the CDR3 is TGTGCCAGCAGCTCTAGCTTCGGGGAGCTGTTTTTT.

The gene calls are TRBV28 and TRBJ2-6; TRBD1 might be the D (6 bases). CDR1 is MDHEN and CDR2 is SYDVKM in the germline V gene. The CDR3 is made up of 15 amino acids. Between the trimmed V and J ends, which lost 6 bases and 2 bases, there was a span of 11 bases. The CDR3 protein is CASSTTGPGANVLTF. The CDR3 DNA sequence: TGTGCCAGCAGCACGACAGGACCTGGGGCCAACGTCCTGACTTTC.

V usage is TRBV19 and J usage is TRBJ2-1; 10 nucleotides agree with TRBD2. The germline gives CDR1 LNHDA, CDR2 SQIVND (reference sequence). The V gene end was trimmed by 6 bases and the J gene end by 6 bases; junction bases not matched to a gene: 5. CDR3 length: 14 residues. For the CDR3, the DNA is TGTGCCAGTAGCAGCGGGAGGGAGCCCAATGAGCAGTTCTTC. Residues: CASSSGREPNEQFF.

As DNA, the CDR3 is TGTGCCAGCAGCTTATTGCCCGGGACAGGGTTGTCCGAGCAGTACTTC. Translated, it gives CASSLLPGTGLSEQYF. The V and J genes are TRBV11-1 and TRBJ2-7; 9 bases are a match to TRBD1. Germline assignment: CDR1 SGHAT and CDR2 FQDESV (reference sequence). The CDR3 is made up of 16 amino acids. J was trimmed by 6 bases and V by 2 bases; bases with no gene match: 11.

The chain recombines TRBV5-1 with TRBJ2-1, with TRBD2 matching over 8 bases. Trimming removed 4 bases from V and 4 bases from J; junction bases left unmatched: 13. From germline, CDR1 is SGHRS and CDR2 YFSETQ. The CDR3 covers 17 residues. CDR3 in amino acids: CASSPSRGSGDYNEQFF. DNA for the CDR3: TGCGCCAGCAGCCCCTCGCGGGGTAGCGGGGATTACAATGAGCAGTTCTTC.

CDR3 sequence reads: CATSRDFRGLAGVSYNEQFF. CDR3 in DNA: TGTGCCACCAGCAGAGATTTCCGGGGACTAGCGGGAGTCTCCTACAATGAGCAGTTCTTC. The rearrangement uses TRBV15 and TRBJ2-1, with TRBD2 matching over 14 bases. With V trimmed by 0 bases and J by 0 bases, 7 bases remained unmatched. CDR1 LNHNV and CDR2 YYDKDF come from the germline V gene (reference sequence). The CDR3 totals 20 residues.

This sequence joins TRBV7-2 and TRBJ2-5; 9 bases are shared with TRBD2. With V trimmed by 1 base and J by 5 bases, 11 bases remained unmatched. Looked up from germline, CDR1 is SGHTA and CDR2 is FQGNSA. The CDR3 is made up of 17 amino acids. CDR3 nucleotide sequence: TGTGCCAGCAGCTTAGGTGCTAGCGGGATGGGGGGGGAGACCCAGTACTTC. As protein: CASSLGASGMGGETQYF.

The chain is built from TRBV11-1 and TRBJ2-1, with 7 nucleotides matching TRBD1. V was clipped by 5 bases and J by 4 bases; unmatched bases: 8. Looked up from germline, CDR1 is SGHAT and CDR2 is FQDESV (reference sequence). CDR3 length equals 15 residues. The CDR3 loop is CASSPRKGAYNEQFF. The CDR3 DNA reads TGTGCCAGCAGCCCCCGGAAGGGGGCGTACAATGAGCAGTTCTTC.

V and J are TRBV28 and TRBJ2-3, with 7 positions matching TRBD1. The CDR3 covers 13 residues. Germline V gene data show CDR1 as MDHEN and CDR2 as SYDVKM. After removal of 4 bases from V and 3 bases from J, the junction contained 1 base not matched to a gene. CDR3 sequence (DNA): TGTGCCAGCAGTTCGACAGGGACAGATACGCAGTATTTT. As protein: CASSSTGTDTQYF.

The rearrangement uses TRBV15 and TRBJ2-7; 8 bases map to TRBD1. This CDR3 is built from 14 residues. The ends lost 0 bases at V and 5 bases at J; junction bases unmatched: 3. The V gene's germline CDR1 is LNHNV and CDR2 YYDKDF (reference sequence). The DNA of the CDR3 is TGTGCCACCAGCAGAGACAGGGGGCTGCACGAGCAGTACTTC. Protein: CATSRDRGLHEQYF.

The chain is built from TRBV4-2 and TRBJ2-1, with 7 bases lining up with TRBD2. Trimming took 4 bases from V and 7 from J; bases not matched to a gene: 4. This CDR3 has 13 residues. The germline V gene has CDR1 LGHNA and CDR2 YNFKEQ. The CDR3 protein is CASSRGGINEQFF. CDR3 nucleotides: TGTGCCAGCAGCCGGGGGGGGATAAATGAGCAGTTCTTC.

DNA of the CDR3: TGTGCCATCAGCGGGGCTGGCGGGAAGAGCACAGATACGCAGTATTTT. This codes for CAISGAGGKSTDTQYF. The V call is TRBV10-3, the J call TRBJ2-3, with TRBD2 as a possible D gene (6 bases). Per germline, CDR1 ENHRY and CDR2 SYGVKD. The CDR3 sequence is 16 residues long. V dropped 6 bases and J dropped 0 bases, with 16 bases sitting between them.

This sequence joins TRBV6-6 and TRBJ2-7, with D unresolved. CDR1 is MNHNY and CDR2 is SVGAGI in the germline V gene (reference sequence). The CDR3 spans 11 residues. The V gene lost 3 bases and the J gene lost 4 bases, with 4 bases spanning the gap. In DNA, the CDR3 is TGTGCCAGCAGTTATCGGTACGAGCAGTACTTC. This gives the protein CASSYRYEQYF.

As DNA, the CDR3 is TGCGCCAGCAGCCTGCCAGACTTAAGCTCCTACAATGAGCAGTTCTTC. Translating gives CASSLPDLSSYNEQFF. The genes are TRBV5-1 and TRBJ2-1; D not resolved. CDR1 and CDR2 from the germline V gene are SGHRS and YFSETQ. The CDR3 extends over 16 amino acids. V lost 4 bases and J lost 0, with 14 bases in between.

The genes are TRBV6-1 and TRBJ2-6, with 8 bases identical to TRBD1. Germline trimming cut 0 bases from V and 0 bases from J; bases unmatched to any gene: 4. CDR1 and CDR2 from the germline V gene are MNHNS and SASEGT. The CDR3 length is 18 residues. CDR3 sequence (DNA): TGTGCCAGCAGTGAAGCGTCAGGGGGCGCCTCTGGGGCCAACGTCCTGACTTTC. Protein product: CASSEASGGASGANVLTF.

The chain has TRBV19 and TRBJ2-2; no clear D gene. The CDR3 has 15 residues. The V gene lost 3 bases and the J gene lost 2 bases, with 10 bases spanning the gap. Germline-derived CDR1 and CDR2 are LNHDA and SQIVND (reference sequence). For the CDR3, the DNA is TGTGCCAGTAGTATTATCGAGGCCAACACCGGGGAGCTGTTTTTT. Translation: CASSIIEANTGELFF.